These 14 T cell receptor beta chains came from one sample sequenced in a study of T cell changes during pregnancy in multiple sclerosis. The table came from immunoSEQ multiplex PCR; TCRdb's copy has only in-frame clones and leaves some out. The table shows tens of thousands of clones, with approximately 90% occurring only once. The sample in question was CD4+ T cells from peripheral blood mononuclear cells, obtained before pregnancy. The receptors stem from a female donor with multiple sclerosis, enrolled in a pregnancy study.

This chain joins TRBV6-1 and TRBJ2-1; 8 bases line up with TRBD2. The germline V gene has CDR1 MNHNS and CDR2 SASEGT. J lost 3 bases, V lost 4 bases, and 2 bases had no gene match. This CDR3 spans 14 amino acids. CDR3 DNA: TGTGCCAGCAGTGGGCGGGGGGACTACAATGAGCAGTTCTTC. As protein: CASSGRGDYNEQFF.

The rearrangement joins TRBV7-9 to TRBJ2-3; D is ambiguous. CDR1 SEHNR and CDR2 FQNEAQ come from the germline V gene (reference sequence). Trimming removed 3 bases at V and 5 bases at J, with 12 bases between. The CDR3 is 14 amino acids. CDR3 in DNA: TGTGCCAGCAGCTTGAGTGTAGCCGGAGATACGCAGTATTTT. This codes for CASSLSVAGDTQYF.

The V and J genes are TRBV2 and TRBJ1-5; weak D call: TRBD1 (5 bases). Germline lookup yields CDR1 SNHLY and CDR2 FYNNEI. V lost 7 bases and J 2 bases, leaving 12 bases between the germline ends. The CDR3 covers 14 residues. CDR3 region: CASIGSRGNQPQHF. CDR3 DNA: TGTGCCAGCATAGGTAGCAGGGGCAATCAGCCCCAGCATTTT.

The rearrangement links TRBV5-4 to TRBJ2-3; 13 bases map to TRBD2. Germline V lookup: CDR1 SGHNT, CDR2 YYREEE (reference sequence). V shed 5 bases, J shed 5 bases, and the junction held 5 bases outside the gene matches. This CDR3 is built from 15 residues. CDR3 region: CASSRRTSGGDTQYF. CDR3 coding DNA: TGTGCCAGCAGTCGTCGGACTAGCGGGGGAGATACGCAGTATTTT.

CDR3 amino acids: CASRPGQGYAYGYTF. The CDR3 nucleotides read TGTGCCAGCAGACCTGGACAGGGGTATGCCTATGGCTACACCTTC. This rearrangement joins TRBV6-5 to TRBJ1-2; TRBD1 agrees at 9 bases. After removal of 6 bases from V and 4 bases from J, the junction contained 9 bases not matched to a gene. Germline V CDR1 and CDR2: MNHEY, SVGAGI. This CDR3 is 15 amino acids long.

V usage is TRBV18 and J usage is TRBJ1-2; tentative D call: TRBD1 (5 bases). Trimming pared 3 bases from V and 5 bases from J, leaving 13 bases between. The CDR3 covers 14 residues. Germline V gene sequence: CDR1 KGHSH, CDR2 LQKENI. CDR3: CASSPGRENYGYTF. The CDR3, as DNA: TGTGCCAGCTCACCCGGCAGGGAAAATTATGGCTACACCTTC.

The chain joins TRBV14 to TRBJ1-2; D ambiguous. Trimming took off 3 bases at V and 11 bases at J, with 13 bases between the two ends. This CDR3 has 12 residues. Germline CDR1 reads SGHDN; CDR2 reads FVKESK. CDR3 coding DNA: TGTGCCAGCAGCCACCCCGGTGGAGTATACACCTTC. Its translation is CASSHPGGVYTF. Combining the CDR3 with reference TRBV14 and TRBJ1-2 gives the whole variable domain EAGVTQFPSHSVIEKGQTVTLRCDPISGHDNLYWYRRVMGKEIKFLLHFVKESKQDESGMPNNRFLAERTGGTYSTLKVQPAELEDSGVYFCASSHPGGVYTFGSGTRLTVV.

The V call is TRBV6-4, the J call TRBJ2-2; TRBD2 matches at 10 bases. V shed 4 bases, J shed 7 bases, and the junction held 6 bases outside the gene matches. The CDR3 length is 15 residues. Germline V gene data show CDR1 as MRHNA and CDR2 as SNTAGT. Here the CDR3 DNA reads TGTGCCAGCAGTGTGACTAGCGGGCCCAGCGGGGAGCTGTTTTTT. This gives the protein CASSVTSGPSGELFF.

This chain uses TRBV5-1 with TRBJ1-1; D might be TRBD1 (5 bases). Trimming took 3 bases from V and 5 from J, leaving 8 bases between them. There are 12 residues in the CDR3. The germline V gene has CDR1 SGHRS and CDR2 YFSETQ. The CDR3 DNA sequence: TGCGCCAGCAGCTCCAGGGAAACTGAAGCTTTCTTT. Protein product: CASSSRETEAFF.

The V and J genes are TRBV2 and TRBJ1-2; D is perhaps TRBD1 (5 bases). V shed 7 bases and J shed 1 base, with 16 bases lying between them. Germline V gene data show CDR1 as SNHLY and CDR2 as FYNNEI. The CDR3 is 15 residues long. In DNA, the CDR3 is TGTGCCAGCAATCCAAGGACAAACGTTAACTATGGCTACACCTTC. It specifies CASNPRTNVNYGYTF.

A single count supports this clone. The V call is TRBV28, the J call TRBJ2-3, with 10 nucleotides matching TRBD1. Germline V gives CDR1 MDHEN, CDR2 SYDVKM. The ends lost 5 bases at V and 6 bases at J; junction bases unmatched: 11. CDR3 length equals 16 residues. CDR3 region: CASSGAGTGVKDTQYF. The CDR3 DNA reads TGTGCCAGCAGTGGGGCCGGGACAGGGGTGAAGGATACGCAGTATTTT. The full variable domain, its missing parts supplied by reference TRBV28 and TRBJ2-3, is DVKVTQSSRYLVKRTGEKVFLECVQDMDHENMFWYRQDPGLGLRLIYFSYDVKMKEKGDIPEGYSVSREKKERFSLILESASTNQTSMYLCASSGAGTGVKDTQYFGPGTRLTVL.

This chain joins TRBV15 and TRBJ2-1; D remains unclear. The CDR3 has 13 residues. With 7 bases removed from V and 3 bases from J, the gap between germline ends came to 10 bases. Germline V gene lookup returns CDR1 LNHNV and CDR2 YYDKDF (reference sequence). The CDR3 sequence: CATKTGGYNEQFF. The DNA for the CDR3 is TGTGCCACCAAAACCGGCGGCTACAATGAGCAGTTCTTC.

V usage is TRBV7-2 and J usage is TRBJ2-7; D uncertain. The CDR3 is 14 residues long. The germline V and J ends were trimmed by 1 base and 6 bases, with 13 bases remaining between them. Germline V CDR1 and CDR2: SGHTA, FQGNSA. The CDR3 region has the DNA TGTGCCAGCAGCTTAGGACTTCGGAGCACCGAGCAGTACTTC. Its protein product is CASSLGLRSTEQYF. Complete variable domain (other parts from reference TRBV7-2 and TRBJ2-7): GAGVSQSPSNKVTEKGKDVELRCDPISGHTALYWYRQSLGQGLEFLIYFQGNSAPDKSGLPSDRFSAERTGGSVSTLTIQRTQQEDSAVYLCASSLGLRSTEQYFGPGTRLTVT.

This clone is a singleton in its sample. The V call is TRBV6-6, the J call TRBJ1-1; TRBD1 aligns across 7 bases. The CDR3 is 14 residues long. The germline V gene has CDR1 MNHNY and CDR2 SVGAGI (reference sequence). The ends lost 7 bases at V and 1 base at J; junction bases unmatched: 6. The CDR3 region has the DNA TGTGCCAGCACCCCGGGGACAGCGAACACTGAAGCTTTCTTT. Its protein is CASTPGTANTEAFF.